This record concerns one T cell receptor (beta chain) sequence. Source study methods: Reference gene primer amplification in the assay estimated nucleated cell counts. Libraries were prepared by immunoSEQ multiplex PCR; TCRdb keeps only in-frame clonotypes and omits some of them. The DNA was the basis for D and trimming; V, J and clone size are from that table. The table lists approximately 150,000 clones, roughly 91% of them singletons, with around 20% in the top ten. The data were obtained in a study of blood T cell repertoires in COVID-19. The CDR3 length is 14 residues. Germline V gene sequence: CDR1 SQVTM, CDR2 ANQGSEA. V dropped 6 bases and J dropped 8; count of bases not matched to a gene: 15.

The TCR was taken from a man aged 45-60 years with active or convalescent COVID-19. V is TRBV29-1 and J is TRBJ1-2; TRBD1 agrees at 7 bases. The sample consisted of peripheral blood. The CDR3, as DNA: TGCAGCGTCACACCGACAGGGACGGGGCGCGGCTACACCTTC. Its protein product is CSVTPTGTGRGYTF.